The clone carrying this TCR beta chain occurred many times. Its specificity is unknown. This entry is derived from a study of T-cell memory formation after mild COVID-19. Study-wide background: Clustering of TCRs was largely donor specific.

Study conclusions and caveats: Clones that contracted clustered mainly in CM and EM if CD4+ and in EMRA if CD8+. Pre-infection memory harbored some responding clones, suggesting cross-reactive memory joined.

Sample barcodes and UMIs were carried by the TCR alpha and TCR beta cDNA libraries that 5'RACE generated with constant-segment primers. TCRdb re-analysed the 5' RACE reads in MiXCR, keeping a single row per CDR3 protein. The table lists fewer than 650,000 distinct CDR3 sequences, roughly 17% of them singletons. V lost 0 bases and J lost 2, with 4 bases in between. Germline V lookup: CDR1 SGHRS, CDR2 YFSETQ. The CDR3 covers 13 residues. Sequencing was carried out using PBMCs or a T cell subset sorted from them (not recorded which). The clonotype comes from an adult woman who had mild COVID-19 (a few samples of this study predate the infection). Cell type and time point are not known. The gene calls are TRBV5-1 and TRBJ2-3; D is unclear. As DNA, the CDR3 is TGCGCCAGCAGCTTGGGATTCACAGATACGCAGTATTTT. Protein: CASSLGFTDTQYF.